Following are 15 T cell receptor beta chains from one sample sequenced in a study of blood T cell repertoires in COVID-19. Using immunoSEQ multiplex PCR, the repertoire was profiled, and TCRdb retains in-frame clones only, with some absent. The sample lists around 100,000 clones; over 70% were seen once. Sequenced input: peripheral blood. The receptors derive from a woman aged 70 to 79 with acute or convalescent COVID-19.

The chain joins TRBV4-1 to TRBJ1-4, with 9 bases identical to TRBD1. V dropped 2 bases and J dropped 8; count of bases not matched to a gene: 6. Germline V gene sequence: CDR1 MGHRA, CDR2 YSYEKL. The CDR3 loop spans 15 amino acids. CDR3 DNA sequence: TGCGCCAGCAGCCAACGGGACAGGGTGGGCGAAAAACTGTTTTTT. It codes for CASSQRDRVGEKLFF.

The chain recombines TRBV3-1 (or the pseudogene TRBV3-2) with TRBJ2-2; 12 nucleotides line up with TRBD2. The germline V gene encodes CDR1 LGHDT and CDR2 YNNKEL (reference sequence). The junction had 9 bases not matched to a gene; V was cut back by 0 bases and J by 7 bases. The CDR3 totals 18 residues. The CDR3 region is CASSQESLAGGQGGELFF. The CDR3 DNA reads as TGTGCCAGCAGCCAAGAGTCGCTAGCGGGAGGGCAAGGCGGGGAGCTGTTTTTT.

This clone has more than one count but fewer than ten. The chain carries TRBV29-1 and TRBJ1-3; D remains unclear. CDR1 and CDR2 (germline): SQVTM, ANQGSEA. The CDR3 is 14 amino acids. V was trimmed by 0 bases and J by 6 bases, leaving 12 bases between them. Here the CDR3 reads CSVEDSGQLNTIYF. The CDR3 DNA reads TGCAGCGTTGAAGATTCTGGGCAGTTAAACACCATATATTTT.

The rearrangement uses TRBV9 and TRBJ2-2; TRBD2 agrees at 9 bases. The V segment lost 1 base and the J segment 5 bases; nucleotides outside the gene matches: 12. CDR1 and CDR2 (germline): SGDLS, YYNGEE. CDR3 length: 18 amino acids. The DNA for the CDR3 is TGTGCCAGCAGCGTACTAGCGGGACTCACCTCGGGGACCGGGGAGCTGTTTTTT. Encoded protein: CASSVLAGLTSGTGELFF.

The rearrangement joins TRBV30 to TRBJ1-6, with D possibly TRBD1 on 6 matching bases. Trimming left V 3 bases short and J 7 bases short, with 10 bases between. Germline loops: CDR1 GTSNPN, CDR2 SVGIG (reference sequence). The CDR3 contains 13 residues. In DNA form, the CDR3 reads TGTGCCTGGAGAGTACAGGGAAATTCACCCCTCCACTTT. Its translation is CAWRVQGNSPLHF. Variable domain in full (rest from reference TRBV30 and TRBJ1-6): SQTIHQWPATLVQPVGSPLSLECTVEGTSNPNLYWYRQAAGRGLQLLFYSVGIGQISSEVPQNLSASRPQDRQFILSSKKLLLSDSGFYLCAWRVQGNSPLHFGNGTRLTVT.

This clone is a singleton in its sample. The genes are TRBV19 and TRBJ2-7, with 7 nucleotides matching TRBD2. The V gene's germline CDR1 is LNHDA and CDR2 SQIVND (reference sequence). The V gene end was trimmed by 3 bases and the J gene end by 4 bases; junction bases not matched to a gene: 9. The CDR3 is 15 amino acids. The chain's CDR3 is CASSMGQRGRYEQYF. The CDR3 region has the DNA TGTGCCAGTAGTATGGGCCAGCGGGGTAGGTACGAGCAGTACTTC.

This clone was recorded a few times. This sequence joins TRBV5-6 and TRBJ1-1; D unresolved. With 2 bases removed from V and 4 bases from J, the gap between germline ends came to 12 bases. The CDR3 totals 14 residues. CDR1 and CDR2 from the germline V gene are SGHDT and YYEEEE. The CDR3 protein is CASSFGEVGTEAFF. The CDR3 region has the DNA TGTGCCAGCAGCTTCGGGGAGGTTGGCACTGAAGCTTTCTTT. Using reference TRBV5-6 and TRBJ1-1 for the parts outside the CDR3, the full variable domain is DAGVTQSPTHLIKTRGQQVTLRCSPKSGHDTVSWYQQALGQGPQFIFQYYEEEERQRGNFPDRFSGHQFPNYSSELNVNALLLGDSALYLCASSFGEVGTEAFFGQGTRLTVV.

The rearrangement links TRBV5-5 to TRBJ1-3; tentatively, D is TRBD1 (6 bases). Between the trimmed V and J ends, which lost 1 base and 4 bases, there was a span of 15 bases. The CDR3 sequence is 16 residues long. Germline values: CDR1 SGHKS, CDR2 YYEKEE (reference sequence). DNA for the CDR3: TGTGCCAGCAGCTTGTCCAGGGGTCCTCCCGGAAACACCATATATTTT. It specifies CASSLSRGPPGNTIYF.

The rearrangement links TRBV12-3 or TRBV12-4 to TRBJ1-1; D is unresolved. The CDR3 consists of 12 residues. Between the trimmed V and J ends, which lost 2 bases and 9 bases, there was a span of 10 bases. CDR3 sequence: CASSLPEGKAFF. The CDR3 bases are TGTGCCAGCAGTTTACCAGAGGGCAAAGCTTTCTTT.

V gene TRBV19 combines with J gene TRBJ1-6; a weak D match, TRBD1 (5 bases). This CDR3 contains 15 residues. CDR1 is LNHDA and CDR2 is SQIVND in the germline V gene (reference sequence). Trimming removed 10 bases from V and 0 bases from J, with 13 bases in between. CDR3 loop: CATARDSSYNSPLHF. The CDR3 nucleotides read TGTGCCACCGCCAGGGATAGCTCCTATAATTCACCCCTCCACTTT. Full variable domain (outside the CDR3, taken from reference TRBV19 and TRBJ1-6): DGGITQSPKYLFRKEGQNVTLSCEQNLNHDAMYWYRQDPGQGLRLIYYSQIVNDFQKGDIAEGYSVSREKKESFPLTVTSAQKNPTAFYLCATARDSSYNSPLHFGNGTRLTVT.

CDR3 nucleotide sequence: TGTGCCAGCAGCCCGGGACAGACTTCCTACAATGAGCAGTTCTTC. It is translated as CASSPGQTSYNEQFF. This sequence joins TRBV9 and TRBJ2-1, with 7 bases lining up with TRBD1. This CDR3 has 15 amino acids. Germline-derived CDR1 and CDR2 are SGDLS and YYNGEE. V shed 4 bases and J 1 base; nucleotides not matched to a gene: 5.

V gene TRBV5-1 combines with J gene TRBJ2-2, with D perhaps TRBD1 (5 bases). Trimming left V 0 bases short and J 3 bases short, with 9 bases between. Germline V gene sequence: CDR1 SGHRS, CDR2 YFSETQ. The CDR3 sequence is 15 residues long. The CDR3 nucleotides are TGCGCCAGCAGCTTGGCCAGGGTGGACACCGGGGAGCTGTTTTTT. It is translated as CASSLARVDTGELFF.

This chain joins TRBV10-3 and TRBJ2-2, with 8 bases aligning to TRBD2. The CDR3 totals 15 residues. V trimming: 6 bases; J trimming: 3 bases; junction bases outside the gene matches: 6. The germline V gene encodes CDR1 ENHRY and CDR2 SYGVKD. The CDR3 is CAISRREVDTGELFF. CDR3 bases: TGTGCCATCAGCCGGCGGGAGGTAGACACCGGGGAGCTGTTTTTT.

This chain uses TRBV5-1 with TRBJ2-3; D gene unclear. This CDR3 is 12 amino acids long. V lost 0 bases and J 5 bases, leaving 4 bases between the germline ends. Germline V lookup: CDR1 SGHRS, CDR2 YFSETQ. The CDR3 region has the DNA TGCGCCAGCAGCTTGGCGGGAGATACGCAGTATTTT. This codes for CASSLAGDTQYF.

This clone turned up a few times. The chain is built from TRBV11-1 and TRBJ2-5; D might be TRBD1 (5 bases). The CDR3 totals 12 residues. The V end lost 1 base, the J end lost 5 bases, and 5 bases lay between the germline ends. Looked up from germline, CDR1 is SGHAT and CDR2 is FQDESV (reference sequence). CDR3 in amino acids: CASSLEGETQYF. The CDR3 bases are TGTGCCAGCAGCTTAGAGGGGGAGACCCAGTACTTC.